This T cell receptor beta chain was profiled in a study of T cell changes during pregnancy in multiple sclerosis. Assay: immunoSEQ multiplex PCR; the TCRdb copy retains only in-frame clones and omits some. The table has more than 45,000 clones, over 80% seen once. CDR3 size: 16 residues. V shed 2 bases and J 3 bases; nucleotides not matched to a gene: 10. Germline loops: CDR1 LGHNA, CDR2 YSLEER. The sequenced sample was CD4+ T cells from peripheral blood mononuclear cells, obtained after pregnancy. This clonotype was sampled from a female donor with multiple sclerosis, enrolled in a pregnancy study. The chain carries TRBV4-3 and TRBJ2-7; 7 nucleotides agree with TRBD1. CDR3 sequence (DNA): TGCGCCAGCAGCCAACGCGGTCGACAGGGAAGCTACGAGCAGTACTTC. This sequence encodes CASSQRGRQGSYEQYF.